The 29 T cell receptor beta chains in this list originate from one sample, sequenced in a study of T cell responses to AZD1222 COVID-19 vaccine. Profiling relied on immunoSEQ multiplex PCR, and the TCRdb table lists in-frame clones only, not all of them. The top ten clones hold roughly 1.6% of a sample with 100,000 to 150,000 clones, 89% of them seen once. Sequencing was performed on peripheral blood, taken on day 0 of AZD1222 vaccination. The receptors stem from an adult in good health.

The gene calls are TRBV6-2 or TRBV6-3 and TRBJ2-1; no reliable D call. V lost 4 bases, J lost 0 bases, and 10 bases lay in between. Germline CDR1 MNHEY, CDR2 SVGEGT. The CDR3 length is 15 residues. The CDR3, as DNA: TGTGCCAGCAGTTCCCTCCCGAGCTCCTACAATGAGCAGTTCTTC. Translation: CASSSLPSSYNEQFF.

V and J are TRBV29-1 and TRBJ2-1; D is undetermined. This CDR3 comprises 14 residues. With 4 bases removed from V and 0 bases from J, the gap between germline ends came to 10 bases. Germline lookup yields CDR1 SQVTM and CDR2 ANQGSEA. The CDR3 is CSVARMSSYNEQFF. The CDR3 DNA reads TGCAGCGTTGCCCGGATGAGCTCCTACAATGAGCAGTTCTTC.

The chain uses TRBV11-3 and TRBJ2-7; 8 bases line up with TRBD1. Trimming took 4 bases from V and 4 from J; bases not matched to a gene: 6. This CDR3 is built from 14 residues. CDR1 is SGHNT and CDR2 is YENEEA in the germline V gene. The CDR3 region has the DNA TGTGCCAGCAGCTGGGCGACAGGGGCGTACGAGCAGTACTTC. Its protein is CASSWATGAYEQYF.

The sample holds one count of this clone. The genes are TRBV19 and TRBJ2-1; 11 nucleotides align to TRBD2. This CDR3 contains 20 residues. V was pared by 3 bases and J by 4 bases, with 17 bases of the junction left unmatched. Germline CDR1 LNHDA, CDR2 SQIVND (reference sequence). This chain's CDR3 is CASSMRPPGLAGYPYNEQFF. The CDR3 DNA reads TGTGCCAGTAGTATGCGACCGCCCGGACTAGCGGGTTACCCGTACAATGAGCAGTTCTTC.

The chain couples TRBV4-1 to TRBJ2-2; the match to TRBD2 covers 12 bases. With V trimmed by 3 bases and J by 8 bases, 13 bases remained unmatched. This CDR3 contains 18 residues. The germline V gene has CDR1 MGHRA and CDR2 YSYEKL. The CDR3 loop is CASSQRELAGGLGGELFF. The CDR3, as DNA: TGCGCCAGCAGCCAGAGAGAGCTAGCGGGAGGGCTCGGTGGGGAGCTGTTTTTT.

V usage is TRBV18 and J usage is TRBJ1-2, with TRBD1 identical over 10 bases. The CDR3 runs 16 residues. The V gene's germline CDR1 is KGHSH and CDR2 LQKENI. V was clipped by 3 bases and J by 5 bases; unmatched bases: 9. CDR3 nucleotide sequence: TGTGCCAGCTCACCTTTACCGACAGGGGGCATGTATGGCTACACCTTC. Residues: CASSPLPTGGMYGYTF. The full variable domain, completed using reference TRBV18 and TRBJ1-2, is NAGVMQNPRHLVRRRGQEARLRCSPMKGHSHVYWYRQLPEEGLKFMVYLQKENIIDESGMPKERFSAEFPKEGPSILRIQQVVRGDSAAYFCASSPLPTGGMYGYTFGSGTRLTVV.

J is TRBJ1-1 and V is TRBV21-1; the table's D gene call, TRBD1, was not cross checked with the DNA. TRBV21-1 is deemed a pseudogene. The CDR3 is 14 residues long. CDR3 nucleotides: TGTGCCAGCAGCAAAGGGGCAGGGAACACTGAAGCTTTCTTT. This sequence encodes CASSKGAGNTEAFF.

The chain carries TRBV18 and TRBJ2-1; 7 positions agree with TRBD1. Per the germline V gene, CDR1 is KGHSH and CDR2 is LQKENI. The CDR3 runs 18 residues. V gave up 4 bases and J gave up 1 base; unmatched junction bases: 13. The CDR3 DNA is TGTGCCAGCTCACTCATGACAGGGTTGCAGGCGTCCTACAATGAGCAGTTCTTC. Amino acids: CASSLMTGLQASYNEQFF. Looking up the rest from reference TRBV18 and TRBJ2-1 gives the full variable domain: NAGVMQNPRHLVRRRGQEARLRCSPMKGHSHVYWYRQLPEEGLKFMVYLQKENIIDESGMPKERFSAEFPKEGPSILRIQQVVRGDSAAYFCASSLMTGLQASYNEQFFGPGTRLTVL.

The chain is built from TRBV11-2 and TRBJ1-3; D might be TRBD1 (6 bases). The CDR3 is 15 amino acids. In germline, CDR1 is SGHAT, CDR2 FQNNGV. V was cut by 1 base and J by 3 bases, with 10 bases left in between. The CDR3 region is CASSLAGVGGNTIYF. For the CDR3, the DNA is TGTGCCAGCAGCTTAGCAGGGGTTGGTGGAAACACCATATATTTT.

J is TRBJ2-3 and V is TRBV20-1, with 7 positions matching TRBD1. CDR1 is DFQATT and CDR2 is SNEGSKA in the germline V gene (reference sequence). The V gene end was trimmed by 3 bases and the J gene end by 3 bases; junction bases not matched to a gene: 9. The CDR3 runs 15 residues. DNA for the CDR3: TGCAGTGCTAGTGATACAGGGGCGGGTACAGATACGCAGTATTTT. Amino acid sequence: CSASDTGAGTDTQYF.

The chain couples TRBV28 to TRBJ1-6; D gene uncertain. Per the germline V gene, CDR1 is MDHEN and CDR2 is SYDVKM. V was pared by 8 bases and J by 10 bases, with 18 bases between. This CDR3 spans 14 amino acids. The CDR3 DNA reads as TGTGCCAGCGAACCCGGCGGGGAGGGATCACCCCTCCACTTT. It codes for CASEPGGEGSPLHF.

This chain links TRBV5-1 with TRBJ1-1; no clear D. The CDR3 runs 15 residues. The V and J ends lost 0 bases and 5 bases respectively, with 14 bases between them. Germline V lookup: CDR1 SGHRS, CDR2 YFSETQ. The CDR3 DNA reads TGCGCCAGCAGCTTGGGGACGGCGTGGGGAACTGAAGCTTTCTTT. This translates into CASSLGTAWGTEAFF.

The rearrangement links TRBV4-3 to TRBJ2-2; unclear D gene. CDR1 and CDR2 (germline): LGHNA, YSLEER. The CDR3 sequence is 15 residues long. Trimming took off 0 bases at V and 3 bases at J, with 8 bases between the two ends. The chain's CDR3 is CASSQDHRYTGELFF. DNA for the CDR3: TGCGCCAGCAGCCAAGATCACCGGTACACCGGGGAGCTGTTTTTT.

This chain connects TRBV5-8 to TRBJ2-2, with D possibly called TRBD1 or TRBD2 (5 bases each). The ends were cut back, 2 bases at V and 2 bases at J, with 7 bases in the middle. There are 14 residues in the CDR3. Germline V gives CDR1 SGHTS, CDR2 YDEGEE. The DNA for the CDR3 is TGTGCCAGCAGCTTTGGGGGAAACACCGGGGAGCTGTTTTTT. Translated, it gives CASSFGGNTGELFF.

This rearrangement joins TRBV30 to TRBJ1-6, with D hard to call. Germline V gives CDR1 GTSNPN, CDR2 SVGIG (reference sequence). This CDR3 spans 17 amino acids. V was cut by 0 bases and J by 6 bases, with 18 bases left in between. The chain's CDR3 is CAWSVWSPRTFNSPLHF. DNA for the CDR3: TGTGCCTGGAGTGTATGGAGTCCCCGGACCTTTAATTCACCCCTCCACTTT.

This clone was found a few times. This chain uses TRBV24-1 with TRBJ2-7; 11 bases match TRBD2. Germline V gene data show CDR1 as KGHDR and CDR2 as SFDVKD. CDR3 length: 15 residues. Trimming took 3 bases from V and 6 from J; bases not matched to a gene: 6. This CDR3 reads CATSDRTSGPGEQYF. The CDR3, as DNA: TGTGCCACCAGTGATCGGACTAGCGGGCCTGGCGAGCAGTACTTC.

The chain couples TRBV29-1 to TRBJ2-1; D unresolved. Germline values: CDR1 SQVTM, CDR2 ANQGSEA. Trimming took 4 bases from V and 3 from J, leaving 10 bases between them. This CDR3 is built from 13 residues. DNA for the CDR3: TGCAGCGTTGCGGGCACCCGCTACAATGAGCAGTTCTTC. Protein: CSVAGTRYNEQFF.

The J gene is TRBJ2-1, the V gene TRBV7-9, with TRBD2 identical over 9 bases. CDR1 and CDR2 (germline): SEHNR, FQNEAQ (reference sequence). V dropped 6 bases and J dropped 4; count of bases not matched to a gene: 7. The CDR3 is 15 residues long. This CDR3 is CASSQAGGAYNEQFF. The CDR3 DNA sequence: TGTGCCAGCAGTCAAGCGGGAGGTGCATACAATGAGCAGTTCTTC.

The chain uses TRBV5-1 and TRBJ1-3; 7 nucleotides match TRBD1. Germline V gene data show CDR1 as SGHRS and CDR2 as YFSETQ. This CDR3 has 17 amino acids. Trimming took 4 bases from V and 0 from J; bases not matched to a gene: 10. The CDR3 nucleotides are TGCGCCAGCAGCCCTTTTTCACAGGGGTCCTCTGGAAACACCATATATTTT. It yields the protein CASSPFSQGSSGNTIYF.

The gene calls are TRBV7-2 and TRBJ1-2; maybe TRBD1 (6 bases). The CDR3 runs 14 residues. Germline CDR1 and CDR2: SGHTA and FQGNSA. V lost 2 bases and J lost 7, with 14 bases in between. The CDR3 DNA reads TGTGCCAGCAGCTTAAACAGGGTAAATGGTGGCTACACCTTC. It translates to CASSLNRVNGGYTF.

The V and J genes are TRBV3-1 (or the pseudogene TRBV3-2) and TRBJ1-5, with 9 bases matching TRBD1. After removal of 4 bases from V and 5 bases from J, the junction contained 3 bases not matched to a gene. Germline values: CDR1 LGHDT, CDR2 YNNKEL (reference sequence). This CDR3 has 14 residues. CDR3 sequence: CASSRRTGDQPQHF. The CDR3 DNA follows: TGTGCCAGCAGCCGCCGGACAGGGGATCAGCCCCAGCATTTT.

This clone was recorded a few times. V gene TRBV7-8 combines with J gene TRBJ2-7; 14 bases are shared with TRBD2. Per germline, CDR1 SGHVS and CDR2 FQNEAQ. This CDR3 is built from 15 residues. Losses at the gene ends were 5 bases for V and 2 bases for J; bases not matched to a gene: 2. CDR3 region: CASSAGLAGAYEQYF. Written as DNA, the CDR3 is TGTGCCAGCAGCGCGGGACTAGCGGGAGCCTACGAGCAGTACTTC.

The chain couples TRBV7-9 to TRBJ1-3, with D possibly TRBD1 on 6 matching bases. Looked up from germline, CDR1 is SEHNR and CDR2 is FQNEAQ (reference sequence). The V gene lost 2 bases and the J gene lost 4 bases, with 12 bases spanning the gap. The CDR3 contains 15 residues. The CDR3 spells CASSLPGARGNTIYF. The CDR3 bases are TGTGCCAGCAGCTTACCAGGGGCTAGAGGAAACACCATATATTTT.

The rearrangement links TRBV28 to TRBJ2-7; 7 bases are shared with TRBD1. CDR3 size: 14 residues. The junction had 5 bases not matched to a gene; V was cut back by 3 bases and J by 3 bases. Germline CDR1 MDHEN, CDR2 SYDVKM. The CDR3 DNA sequence: TGTGCCAGCAGTTTCCTGGACAGGCGCTACGAGCAGTACTTC. Its protein is CASSFLDRRYEQYF.

V is TRBV5-1 and J is TRBJ1-1; D not certain. Trimming left V 4 bases short and J 1 base short, with 8 bases between. This CDR3 is 13 amino acids long. Germline lookup yields CDR1 SGHRS and CDR2 YFSETQ. CDR3 in DNA: TGCGCCAGCAGCAACATTCAGAACACTGAAGCTTTCTTT. This gives the protein CASSNIQNTEAFF.

The chain has TRBV27 and TRBJ1-5; perhaps TRBD1 as D (5 bases). The germline V gene encodes CDR1 MNHEY and CDR2 SMNVEV (reference sequence). Trimming removed 5 bases at V and 1 base at J, with 6 bases between. This CDR3 contains 13 residues. The CDR3 reads CASSTGSNQPQHF. The CDR3 bases are TGTGCCAGCAGTACAGGAAGCAATCAGCCCCAGCATTTT.

The chain employs TRBV5-6 and TRBJ2-1, with D unresolved. V dropped 2 bases and J dropped 7 bases, with 7 bases sitting between them. The CDR3 is 12 residues long. Germline V CDR1 and CDR2: SGHDT, YYEEEE. The CDR3 DNA follows: TGTGCCAGCAGCTTCTTGTGGAATGAGCAGTTCTTC. Residues: CASSFLWNEQFF. The full variable domain, completed using reference TRBV5-6 and TRBJ2-1, is DAGVTQSPTHLIKTRGQQVTLRCSPKSGHDTVSWYQQALGQGPQFIFQYYEEEERQRGNFPDRFSGHQFPNYSSELNVNALLLGDSALYLCASSFLWNEQFFGPGTRLTVL.

The J gene is TRBJ2-3, the V gene TRBV7-6; 10 positions agree with TRBD2. The CDR3 totals 15 residues. CDR1 SGHVS and CDR2 FNYEAQ come from the germline V gene. J was trimmed by 3 bases and V by 2 bases; bases with no gene match: 2. The CDR3 loop is CASSLWTSGTDTQYF. Here the CDR3 DNA reads TGTGCCAGCAGCTTATGGACTAGCGGAACAGATACGCAGTATTTT.

V and J are TRBV28 and TRBJ1-1; no reliable D call. CDR1 and CDR2 (germline): MDHEN, SYDVKM. Deletions cut 10 bases from V and 3 bases from J, with 9 bases between. This CDR3 is 11 amino acids long. The CDR3: CATTGDTEAFF. The DNA of the CDR3 is TGTGCCACCACTGGTGACACTGAAGCTTTCTTT.